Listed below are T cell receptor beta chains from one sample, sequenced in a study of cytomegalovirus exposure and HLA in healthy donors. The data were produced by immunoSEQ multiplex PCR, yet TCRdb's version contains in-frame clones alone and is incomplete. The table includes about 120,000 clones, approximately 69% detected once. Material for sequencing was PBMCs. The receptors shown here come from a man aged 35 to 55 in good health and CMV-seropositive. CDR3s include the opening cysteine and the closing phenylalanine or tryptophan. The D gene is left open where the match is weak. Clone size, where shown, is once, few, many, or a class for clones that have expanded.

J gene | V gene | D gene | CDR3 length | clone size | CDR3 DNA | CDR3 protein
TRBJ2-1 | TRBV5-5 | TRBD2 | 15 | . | TGTGCCAGCAGCCTCGGGACTAGCACCTACAATGAGCAGTTCTTC | CASSLGTSTYNEQFF
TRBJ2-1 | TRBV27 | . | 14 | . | TGTGCCAGCAGTTTGGCTAGTGGAACCAATGAGCAGTTCTTC | CASSLASGTNEQFF
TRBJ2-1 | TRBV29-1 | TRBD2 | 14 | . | TGCAGCTTTATTGGCCCTAGCGGGGACAATGAGCAGTTCTTC | CSFIGPSGDNEQFF
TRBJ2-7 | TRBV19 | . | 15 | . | TGTGCCAGTAGTATGTCGGCAGGGGGGCTTTACGAGCAGTACTTC | CASSMSAGGLYEQYF
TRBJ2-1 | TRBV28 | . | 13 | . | TGTGCCAGCAGTCACAGGGTTAGCAATGAGCAGTTCTTC | CASSHRVSNEQFF
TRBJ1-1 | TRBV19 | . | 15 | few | TGTGCCAGTAGTAGCATTCTCCGAGGGAACACTGAAGCTTTCTTT | CASSSILRGNTEAFF
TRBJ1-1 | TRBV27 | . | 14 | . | TGTGCCAGCAGTCTAGGGGGGGCGCACACTGAAGCTTTCTTT | CASSLGGAHTEAFF
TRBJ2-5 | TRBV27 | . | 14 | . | TGTGCCAGCAGTTTATTTAGTCCTCAAGAGACCCAGTACTTC | CASSLFSPQETQYF
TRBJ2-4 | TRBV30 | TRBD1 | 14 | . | TGTGCCTGGAGTGTGACAGGGGGACAAAACATTCAGTACTTC | CAWSVTGGQNIQYF
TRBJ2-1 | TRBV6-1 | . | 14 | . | TGTGCCACCACTCGGGGTACTAGCTACTATGAGCAGTTCTTC | CATTRGTSYYEQFF
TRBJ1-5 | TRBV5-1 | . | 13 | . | TGCGCCAGCAGCCCCGACAGAAATCAGCCCCAGCATTTT | CASSPDRNQPQHF
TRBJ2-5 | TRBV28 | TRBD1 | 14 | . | TGTGCCAGCAGTTTCACAGGGGGCCGGGAGACCCAGTACTTC | CASSFTGGRETQYF
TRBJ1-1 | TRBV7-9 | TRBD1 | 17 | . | TGTGCCAGCAGCTCATATTGGACAGGGGGAAAGAACACTGAAGCTTTCTTT | CASSSYWTGGKNTEAFF
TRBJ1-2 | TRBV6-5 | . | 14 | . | TGTGCCAGCAGTTCCGTCGAGGGGAGGGGAGGCTACACCTTC | CASSSVEGRGGYTF
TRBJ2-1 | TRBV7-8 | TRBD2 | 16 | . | TGTGCCAGCAGCCCAAGACTAGCGGGAGGCTACAATGAGCAGTTCTTC | CASSPRLAGGYNEQFF
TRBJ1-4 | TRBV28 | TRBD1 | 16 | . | TGTGCCAGCAGTTTTCTCACAGGGGCCGTTAATGAAAAACTGTTTTTT | CASSFLTGAVNEKLFF
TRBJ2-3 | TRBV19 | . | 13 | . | TGTGCCAGTAGTTCAGGGGACACAGATACGCAGTATTTT | CASSSGDTDTQYF
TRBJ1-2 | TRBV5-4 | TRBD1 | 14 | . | TGTGCCAGCAGCGCGGGACAGGAAGTCTATGGCTACACCTTC | CASSAGQEVYGYTF
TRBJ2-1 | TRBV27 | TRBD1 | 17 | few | TGTGCCAGCAGTTCGGCGACCGGGACAGGGATTATGAATGAGCAGTTCTTC | CASSSATGTGIMNEQFF
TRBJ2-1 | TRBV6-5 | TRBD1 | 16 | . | TGTGCCAGCAGTTTTGCCGGGACAGGGGTAACCAATGAGCAGTTCTTC | CASSFAGTGVTNEQFF
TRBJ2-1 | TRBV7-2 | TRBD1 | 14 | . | TGTGCCAGCAGCTTCACACAGGGGTGGAATGAGCAGTTCTTC | CASSFTQGWNEQFF
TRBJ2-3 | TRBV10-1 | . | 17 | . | TGCGCCAGCAGCCCCCTAGTTGAGGGACTTCGCACAGATACGCAGTATTTT | CASSPLVEGLRTDTQYF
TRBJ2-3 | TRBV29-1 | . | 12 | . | TGCAGCGTTGTTCACTACACAGATACGCAGTATTTT | CSVVHYTDTQYF
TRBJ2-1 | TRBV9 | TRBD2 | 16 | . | TGTGCCAGCAACCTGGGACTAGCGGGAGGGAACAATGAGCAGTTCTTC | CASNLGLAGGNNEQFF